The entry below gives a single T cell receptor beta chain sequence along with its context. This entry belongs to a study of CD8 T cells in Susac syndrome. Trimming removed 2 bases from V and 1 base from J; junction bases left unmatched: 2. Germline CDR1 and CDR2: MNHEY and SVGEGT. The CDR3 runs to 15 residues. The authors reverse transcribed roughly 0.5 to 1 ug RNA with random hexamers. One entry per CDR3 protein results from TCRdb running MiXCR on the immunoSEQ multiplex PCR reads. The sample holds hundreds of thousands of distinct CDR3 sequences, approximately 85% seen once. The V and J genes are TRBV6-2 or TRBV6-3 and TRBJ1-5, with TRBD1 matching 7 bases. Sequencing was done on a sample of CD8+ T cells from PBMCs. The receptor's source is a human donor with multiple sclerosis. The CDR3 loop reads CASSYGTASNQPQHF. CDR3 DNA: TGTGCCAGCAGTTACGGGACAGCCAGCAATCAGCCCCAGCATTTT.